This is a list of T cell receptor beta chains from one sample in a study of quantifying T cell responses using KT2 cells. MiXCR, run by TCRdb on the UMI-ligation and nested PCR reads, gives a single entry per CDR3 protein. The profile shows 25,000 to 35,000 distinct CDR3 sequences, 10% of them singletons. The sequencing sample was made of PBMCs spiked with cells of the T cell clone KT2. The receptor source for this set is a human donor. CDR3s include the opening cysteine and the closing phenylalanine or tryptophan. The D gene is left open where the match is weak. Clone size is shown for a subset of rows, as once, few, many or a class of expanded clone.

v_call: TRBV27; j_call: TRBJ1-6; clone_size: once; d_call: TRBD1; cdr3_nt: TGTGCCAGCAGTCTGGGGGACAGGGGATTCTTGGAGGATTCACCCCTCCACTTT; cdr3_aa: CASSLGDRGFLEDSPLHF
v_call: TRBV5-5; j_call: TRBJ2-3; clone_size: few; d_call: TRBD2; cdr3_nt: TGTGCCAGCAGGTCACTAGCGGGAAACACAGATACGCAGTATTTT; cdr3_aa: CASRSLAGNTDTQYF
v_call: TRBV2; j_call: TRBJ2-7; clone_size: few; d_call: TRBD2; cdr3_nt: TGTGCCAGCGGCCGACTAGCGGGAGCTGGGGAGGAGTACTTC; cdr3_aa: CASGRLAGAGEEYF
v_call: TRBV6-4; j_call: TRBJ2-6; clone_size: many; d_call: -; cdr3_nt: TGTGCCAGCAGTGAGCAGGGTTCTGGGGCCAACGTCCTGACTTTC; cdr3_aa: CASSEQGSGANVLTF
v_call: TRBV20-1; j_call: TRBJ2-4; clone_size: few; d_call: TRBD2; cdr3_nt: TGCAGTGCACCTACTAGCGGGAAAAACATTCAGTACTTC; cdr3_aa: CSAPTSGKNIQYF
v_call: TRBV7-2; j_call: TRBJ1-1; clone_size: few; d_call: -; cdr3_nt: TGTGCCAGCAGCCCGAGTCCGAGAAGGGACACTGAAGCTTTCTTT; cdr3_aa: CASSPSPRRDTEAFF
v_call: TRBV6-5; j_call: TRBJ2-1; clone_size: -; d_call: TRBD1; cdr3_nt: TGTGCCAGCAGTTACAGACAGGGGGCGAATGAGCAGTTCTTC; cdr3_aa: CASSYRQGANEQFF
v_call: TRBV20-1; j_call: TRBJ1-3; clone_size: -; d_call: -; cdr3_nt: TGCAGTGCTAGAGGGGGGGGAGGTTCGAGCTCTGGAAACACCATATATTTT; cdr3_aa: CSARGGGGSSSGNTIYF
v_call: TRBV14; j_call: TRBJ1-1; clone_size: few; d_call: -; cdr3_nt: TGTGCCAGCAGCCAAGTCCATGGGGCGCCGGTCACTGAAGCTTTCTTT; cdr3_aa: CASSQVHGAPVTEAFF
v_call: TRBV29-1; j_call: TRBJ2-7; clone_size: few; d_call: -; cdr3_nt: TGCAGCGTTGTGGGGTCCTACGAGCAGTACTTC; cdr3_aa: CSVVGSYEQYF
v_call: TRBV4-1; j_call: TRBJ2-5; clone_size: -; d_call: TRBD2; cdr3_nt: TGCGCCAGCAGCTCCCGACTGGCGCTAGCGGGGGTGTACCAAGAGACCCAGTACTTC; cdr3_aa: CASSSRLALAGVYQETQYF
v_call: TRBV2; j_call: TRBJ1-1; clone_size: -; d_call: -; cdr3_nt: TGTGCCAGCAGGACAGGTCTCAACACTGAAGCTTTCTTT; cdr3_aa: CASRTGLNTEAFF
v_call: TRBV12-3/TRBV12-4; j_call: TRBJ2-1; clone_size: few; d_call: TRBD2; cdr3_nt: TGTGCCAGCAGTTTAGCGGCCGGGACTAGCGGGGCCGGCAATGAGCAGTTCTTC; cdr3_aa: CASSLAAGTSGAGNEQFF
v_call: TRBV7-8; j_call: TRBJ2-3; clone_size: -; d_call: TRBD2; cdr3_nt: TGTGCCAGCAGCTTAACTAGCGGGGGGAGGGCAGATACGCAGTATTTT; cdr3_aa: CASSLTSGGRADTQYF
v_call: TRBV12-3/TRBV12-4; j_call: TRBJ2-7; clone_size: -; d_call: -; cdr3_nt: TGTGCCAGCAGTTTCGGCGCCGAAGACTCCTACGAGCAGTACTTC; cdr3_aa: CASSFGAEDSYEQYF
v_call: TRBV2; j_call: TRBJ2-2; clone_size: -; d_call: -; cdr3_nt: TGTGCCAGCAGTGAAGTAGGTGACAGGTCATTGGAGCTGTTTTTT; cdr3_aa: CASSEVGDRSLELFF
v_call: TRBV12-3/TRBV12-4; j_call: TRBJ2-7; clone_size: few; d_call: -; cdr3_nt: TGTGCCAGCAGTTTAGCGAACGGTCACGAGCAGTACTTC; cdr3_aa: CASSLANGHEQYF
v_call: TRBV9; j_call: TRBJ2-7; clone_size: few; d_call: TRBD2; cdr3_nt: TGTGCCAGCAGCCCCCGACGGGGGGCCTACGAGCAGTACTTC; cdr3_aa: CASSPRRGAYEQYF
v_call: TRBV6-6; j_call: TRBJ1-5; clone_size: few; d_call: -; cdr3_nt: TGTGCCAGCAGTTACTCGGGGGCGGGTCAGCCCCAGCATTTT; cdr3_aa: CASSYSGAGQPQHF
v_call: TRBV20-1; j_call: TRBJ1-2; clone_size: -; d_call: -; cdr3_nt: TGCAGTGCTAGCACCGGGGAGAGCGACTTGCTCTATGGCTACACCTTC; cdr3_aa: CSASTGESDLLYGYTF
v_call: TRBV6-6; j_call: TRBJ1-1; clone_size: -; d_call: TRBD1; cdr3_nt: TGTGCCAGCAGCCCCGGGACAGGCAGATTTATGAACACTGAAGCTTTCTTT; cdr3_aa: CASSPGTGRFMNTEAFF
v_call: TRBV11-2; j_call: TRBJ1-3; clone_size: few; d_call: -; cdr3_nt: TGTGCCAGCTCTCCCTCTGGAAACACCATATATTTT; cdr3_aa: CASSPSGNTIYF
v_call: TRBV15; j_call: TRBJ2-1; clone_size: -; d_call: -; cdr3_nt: TGTGCCACCAGCAGAGATATCGGGAGCTCCTACAATGAGCAGTTCTTC; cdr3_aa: CATSRDIGSSYNEQFF
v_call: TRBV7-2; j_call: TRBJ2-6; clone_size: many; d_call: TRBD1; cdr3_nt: TGTGCCAGCAGCTCCGTTCCCGGGACAGGGGACGTCCTGACTTTC; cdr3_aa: CASSSVPGTGDVLTF
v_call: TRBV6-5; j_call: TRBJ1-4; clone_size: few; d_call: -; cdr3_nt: TGTGCCAGCAGGACGAACAGGGTCCCTAATGAAAAACTGTTTTTT; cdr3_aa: CASRTNRVPNEKLFF
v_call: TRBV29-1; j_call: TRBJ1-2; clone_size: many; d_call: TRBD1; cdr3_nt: TGCAGCGTTGAACCGGGACAGGGGAATGGCTACACCTTC; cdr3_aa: CSVEPGQGNGYTF
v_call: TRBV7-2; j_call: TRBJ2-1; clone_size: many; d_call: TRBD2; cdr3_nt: TGTGCCAGCAGCTCCGGGACTAGCGGGACGGGTGAGCAGTTCTTC; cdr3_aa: CASSSGTSGTGEQFF
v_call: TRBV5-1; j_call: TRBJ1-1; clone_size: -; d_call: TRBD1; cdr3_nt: TGCGCCAGCAGCTTTTACAGGGGGGACACTGAAGCTTTCTTT; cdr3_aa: CASSFYRGDTEAFF
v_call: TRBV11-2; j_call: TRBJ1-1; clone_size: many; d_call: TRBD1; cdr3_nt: TGTGCCAGCAGCTCCCCGGGACAGGGTAGAACTGAAGCTTTCTTT; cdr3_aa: CASSSPGQGRTEAFF
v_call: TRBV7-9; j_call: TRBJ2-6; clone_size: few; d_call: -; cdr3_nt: TGTGCCAGCAGCTTCAGGGTAACTGGGGCCAACGTCCTGACTTTC; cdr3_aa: CASSFRVTGANVLTF
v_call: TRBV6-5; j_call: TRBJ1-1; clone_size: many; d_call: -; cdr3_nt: TGTGCCAGCAGTTACACTGAGGGGAACACTGAAGCTTTCTTT; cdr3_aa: CASSYTEGNTEAFF
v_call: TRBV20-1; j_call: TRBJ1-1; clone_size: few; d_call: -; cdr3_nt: TGCAGTGCTAGAGTTGCGGGTGGCACTGAAGCTTTCTTT; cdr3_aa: CSARVAGGTEAFF
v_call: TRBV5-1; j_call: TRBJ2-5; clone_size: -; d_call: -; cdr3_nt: TGCGCCAGCAGCTTGGCCGTTAGGGAACAAGAGACCCAGTACTTC; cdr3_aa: CASSLAVREQETQYF
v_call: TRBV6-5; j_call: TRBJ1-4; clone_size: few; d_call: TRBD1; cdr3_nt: TGTGCCAGCAGATGGACAGGGGGTCCAACTAATGAAAAACTGTTTTTT; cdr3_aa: CASRWTGGPTNEKLFF
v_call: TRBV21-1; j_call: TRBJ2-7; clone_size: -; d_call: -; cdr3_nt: TGTGCCAGCAGAAAGAAGGGGGACGAGCAGTACTTC; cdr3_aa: CASRKKGDEQYF
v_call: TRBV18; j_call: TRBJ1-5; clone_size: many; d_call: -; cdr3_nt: TGTGCCAGCTCACCACTGTCAGGCCAGAATCAGCCCCAGCATTTT; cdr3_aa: CASSPLSGQNQPQHF
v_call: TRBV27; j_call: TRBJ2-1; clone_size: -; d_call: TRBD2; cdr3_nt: TGTGCCAGCAGTTTAACCAGCGGGGGGCCAGGGGAGCAGTTCTTC; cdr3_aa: CASSLTSGGPGEQFF
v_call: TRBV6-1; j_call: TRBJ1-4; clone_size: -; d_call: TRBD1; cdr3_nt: TGTGCCAGCAGTGAAGGGGGGACAGGGGTTGAAAAACTGTTTTTT; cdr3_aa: CASSEGGTGVEKLFF
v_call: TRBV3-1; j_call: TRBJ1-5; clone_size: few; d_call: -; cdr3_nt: TGTGCCAGCAGCCAAGGTGGGGGGAGCAATCAGCCCCAGCATTTT; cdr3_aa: CASSQGGGSNQPQHF
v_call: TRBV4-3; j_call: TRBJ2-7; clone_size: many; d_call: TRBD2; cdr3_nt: TGCGCCAGCAGCCAAGAAGCGGGAGGCTCCTACGAGCAGTACTTC; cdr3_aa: CASSQEAGGSYEQYF
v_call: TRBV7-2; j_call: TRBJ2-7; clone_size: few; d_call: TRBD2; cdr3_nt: TGTGCCAGCAGCTTACAAGGGCGGGAGGCGTATGAGCAGTACTTC; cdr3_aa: CASSLQGREAYEQYF
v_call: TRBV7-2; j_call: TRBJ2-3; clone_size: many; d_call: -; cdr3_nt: TGTGCCAGCAGCTCAGGACGGTTCACAGATACGCAGTATTTT; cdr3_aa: CASSSGRFTDTQYF
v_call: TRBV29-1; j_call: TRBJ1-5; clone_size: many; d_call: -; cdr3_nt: TGCAGCGTTGGGGGGGGCTCGGGCAATCAGCCCCAGCATTTT; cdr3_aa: CSVGGGSGNQPQHF
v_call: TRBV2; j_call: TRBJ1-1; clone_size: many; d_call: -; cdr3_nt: TGTGCCAGCAGTGAGGGTGTATCTGAAGCTTTCTTT; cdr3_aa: CASSEGVSEAFF
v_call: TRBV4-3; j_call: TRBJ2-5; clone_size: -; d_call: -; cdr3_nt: TGCGCCAGCAGCCAAGAATATGGGTTATCCCAAGAGACCCAGTACTTC; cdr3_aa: CASSQEYGLSQETQYF
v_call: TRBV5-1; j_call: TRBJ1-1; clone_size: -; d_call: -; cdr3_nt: TGCGCCAGCAGCTTGAGCGTCAGTCTGAACACTGAAGCTTTCTTT; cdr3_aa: CASSLSVSLNTEAFF
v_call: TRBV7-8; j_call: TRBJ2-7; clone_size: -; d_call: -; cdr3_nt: TGTGCCAGCAGCTTAGGGACACCCTACGAGCAGTACTTC; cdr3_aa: CASSLGTPYEQYF
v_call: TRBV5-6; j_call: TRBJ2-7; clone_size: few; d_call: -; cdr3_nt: TGTGCCAGCAGCTTGGGTGCAGGGGAGCAGTACTTC; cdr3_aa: CASSLGAGEQYF
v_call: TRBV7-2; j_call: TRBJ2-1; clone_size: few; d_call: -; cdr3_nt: TGTGCCAGCAGCTACTATCCTCTGGGATACGACAATGAGCAGTTCTTC; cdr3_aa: CASSYYPLGYDNEQFF
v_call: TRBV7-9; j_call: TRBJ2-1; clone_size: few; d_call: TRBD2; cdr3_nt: TGTGCCAGCAGCTTAGCGTCGCTAGCGGGAACCCACAATGAGCAGTTCTTC; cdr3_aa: CASSLASLAGTHNEQFF
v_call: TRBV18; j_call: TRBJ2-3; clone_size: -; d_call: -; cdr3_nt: TGTGCCAGCTCCCCCGACACAGATACGCAGTATTTT; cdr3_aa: CASSPDTDTQYF